This TCR beta chain was sequenced during a study of T cells in Graves' hyperthyroidism and ophthalmopathy (dated by TCRdb to between 2019 and 2020). Study-level background: Peripheral blood samples were taken at the time of initial diagnosis, prior to any treatment. To identify distinguishing TCR V-J signatures, a discovery cohort of about 95 patients was used, comprising 40 to 45 with Graves' ophthalmopathy and about 59 with stable Graves' hyperthyroidism. An independent validation cohort of around 19 hyperthyroidism patients and about 15 patients who later progressed to ophthalmopathy tested prospective prediction of ophthalmopathy. For training and testing, the 100 or so patients in the discovery cohort were randomly divided in a 7:3 ratio. In addition, the study compared T-cell repertoires in thyroid tissue and in blood from roughly six Graves' hyperthyroidism patients. After blood sampling, hyperthyroidism patients were treated with methimazole at a starting dose of 30 mg daily, and ophthalmopathy patients were treated with high-dose intravenous methylprednisolone. The paper reports TCR Vbeta CDR3 sequencing of 140 or so peripheral blood samples: approximately 41 ophthalmopathy, 75 to 80 hyperthyroidism and some 17 progressor patients. Points the paper makes about the study in general: Sample size was not statistically predetermined, and investigators were not blinded to group allocation. Most expanded thyroid clonotypes (frequency above 0.001) were also detected in blood, suggesting blood repertoires may reflect thyroid immune responses. During validation, the model predicted progression to ophthalmopathy a median of approximately 7 months ahead of onset, with just under 71% sensitivity and 72% to 80% specificity. A 13 V-J signature model separated ophthalmopathy from stable hyperthyroidism, with around 88% sensitivity and 81% to 83% specificity in cross-validation and 80%/75% in testing.

In the ophthalmopathy patients, disease was moderately to severely active, with a Clinical Activity Score of 3 or more, a NOSPECS grade of 4 or more, and a duration of less than 3 months. Exclusion was applied to patients with uncontrolled infections, other autoimmune diseases, pregnancy or lactation. Clinical symptoms, serum thyroxine and TRAb, thyroid ultrasound, and orbital computed tomography formed the basis for the diagnoses. PBMCs were isolated from 10 ml of fresh peripheral blood by Ficoll-Paque density gradient centrifugation. Total RNA was extracted using Trizol reagent, and RNA quality was assessed on an Agilent 2100 Bioanalyzer. The TCR beta CDR3 regions were amplified from the RNA transcripts. A first-round RT-PCR of the TCR CDR3 used the HTBI primer set with the Qiagen OneStep RT-PCR kit. Libraries were constructed in a second round of multiplex PCR, after which size selection and purification were carried out. Libraries were sequenced paired-end with 100 bp reads on an Illumina HiSeq2000. As for the authors' bioinformatics: SOAPnuke was used to process the raw data, throwing out any read that contained adapters or uncalled bases, had a mean Phred below 15, or lacked an exact constant-primer or identifier match. High-quality paired reads were merged with COPE v1.2.5, and unique nucleotide sequences were defined as clonotypes. MiTCR v1.1 was used to align clonotypes to the IMGT TRBV, TRBD and TRBJ reference segments. The analysis included only V-J combinations with a frequency above 0.0001, which together covered over 98% of the repertoires. The TCS score was defined as F50 (clonal expansion) divided by E x V (chaos), with BLOSUM62-based TCRdist calculated between CDR3 peptides within each V-J. Welch's t-statistics and random forest reduced fewer than 600 V-J features to roughly 13, which were used in a naive Bayes classifier (R e1071). Using fastp trimming at Q25 and MiXCR clonotype assembly, TCRdb reanalyzed the public sequencing data and kept in-frame beta chains. Each CDR3 protein appears once, grouped with its most common genes and DNA. These V and J calls are TCRdb output, not the study's own analysis. Here the sample has around 600,000 distinct CDR3 sequences; roughly 15% occur a single time. Approximately 13% of the sample is taken by the ten largest.

In the germline V gene (reference sequence), CDR1 corresponds to SEHNR and CDR2 to FQNEAQ. The germline ends are 15 bases apart after V is trimmed by 2 bases and J by 11 bases. The CDR3 contains 14 residues, cysteine and phenylalanine counted. Of all the DNA, just the CDR3 is kept, 42 bases in frame from base 1. This clonotype was seen a few times. This clone's antigen is unknown. No much larger clone exists at a distance of one base, and base qualities are not known. The sequence links TRBV7-9 to TRBJ1-4; the D gene identity is not certain. The sequence derives from a woman aged 50 to 60 with Graves' ophthalmopathy. Source material: blood. The nucleotides read TGTGCCAGCAGCTTATACCCGGCGAGACCGAAACTGTTTTTT. Translated, this is CASSLYPARPKLFF. The entire variable domain, with the stretches around the CDR3 drawn from the reference TRBV7-9 and TRBJ1-4 proteins, is DTGVSQNPRHKITKRGQNVTFRCDPISEHNRLYWYRQTLGQGPEFLTYFQNEAQLEKSRLLSDRFSAERPKGSFSTLEIQRTEQGDSAMYLCASSLYPARPKLFFGSGTQLSVL.